This T cell receptor beta chain was identified during a study of cytomegalovirus exposure and HLA in healthy donors. CDR1 is MNHEY and CDR2 is SMNVEV in the germline V gene (reference sequence). V lost 6 bases, J lost 4 bases, and 21 bases lay in between. The length of the CDR3 is 16 residues. Both 60 Vbeta primers and 13 Jbeta primers went into the PCR. Some clones are missing from TCRdb's copy, which holds only in-frame ones; the method was immunoSEQ multiplex PCR. Among 90,000 to 100,000 clones listed, roughly four fifths were seen once. The V and J genes are TRBV27 and TRBJ2-5, with D perhaps matching TRBD2 (7 bases). The sequence derives from a female donor in good health and CMV-seronegative. Material: PBMCs. The CDR3 protein is CASRGRSRGGVETQYF. CDR3 in DNA: TGTGCCAGCAGGGGCAGGTCTAGAGGGGGGGTAGAGACCCAGTACTTC.